These 17 T cell receptor beta chains share one sample of origin, sequenced in a study of T cells in Graves' hyperthyroidism and ophthalmopathy. Using RNA transcripts as the source, TCR beta CDR3 regions were amplified. Researchers ran a first-round RT-PCR on the TCR CDR3 using the HTBI primer set. From the multiplex PCR reads, TCRdb called clonotypes with MiXCR, one entry per CDR3 protein. Of a few hundred thousand distinct CDR3 sequences listed, less than 20% are singletons. Sequencing input: blood. All receptors come from a man younger than 35 with Graves' ophthalmopathy.

This clonotype was seen repeatedly, ten times or more. The rearrangement uses TRBV7-6 and TRBJ2-7, with 8 bases identical to TRBD1. Germline V gene lookup returns CDR1 SGHVS and CDR2 FNYEAQ. The CDR3 contains 15 residues. The V segment lost 1 base and the J segment 0 bases; nucleotides outside the gene matches: 2. CDR3 in amino acids: CASSLGQGISYEQYF. In DNA, the CDR3 is TGTGCCAGCAGCTTAGGACAGGGGATCTCCTACGAGCAGTACTTC. The complete variable domain, with remaining parts taken from reference TRBV7-6 and TRBJ2-7, reads GAGVSQSPRYKVTKRGQDVALRCDPISGHVSLYWYRQALGQGPEFLTYFNYEAQQDKSGLPNDRFSAERPEGSISTLTIQRTEQRDSAMYRCASSLGQGISYEQYFGPGTRLTVT.

The chain uses TRBV9 and TRBJ1-1; D gene ambiguous. Trimming took off 0 bases at V and 1 base at J, with 4 bases between the two ends. CDR3 length: 13 residues. CDR1 is SGDLS, CDR2 YYNGEE, per germline. Here the CDR3 DNA reads TGTGCCAGCAGCGTAGCATCGAACACTGAAGCTTTCTTT. Its protein product is CASSVASNTEAFF.

This clonotype occurred a few times. The CDR3 region has the DNA TGCGCCAGCAGCCAACCGGTGCAGGGAGGCAATGAGCAGTTCTTC. Its translation is CASSQPVQGGNEQFF. The chain links TRBV4-1 to TRBJ2-1; D is perhaps TRBD2 (6 bases). The germline V gene encodes CDR1 MGHRA and CDR2 YSYEKL. This CDR3 contains 15 residues. The ends were cut back, 2 bases at V and 6 bases at J, with 14 bases in the middle.

To note about this clonotype: A single base separates this from a much larger clone, so it may be a read error. The rearrangement links TRBV5-1 to TRBJ1-1; D is unclear. The germline V and J ends were trimmed by 3 bases and 6 bases, with 15 bases remaining between them. The CDR3 loop spans 14 amino acids. Germline loops: CDR1 SGHRS, CDR2 YFSETQ. CDR3 amino acids: CASSSRSGIAEAFF. The CDR3 DNA follows: TGCGCCAGCAGCTCCCGGAGCGGAATCGCTGAAGCTTTCTTT. The whole variable domain, remainder taken from reference TRBV5-1 and TRBJ1-1, is KAGVTQTPRYLIKTRGQQVTLSCSPISGHRSVSWYQQTPGQGLQFLFEYFSETQRNKGNFPGRFSGRQFSNSRSEMNVSTLELGDSALYLCASSSRSGIAEAFFGQGTRLTVV.

The chain links TRBV19 to TRBJ2-6; possibly TRBD1 for D (5 bases). This CDR3 comprises 19 residues. Germline CDR1 is LNHDA and CDR2 is SQIVND (reference sequence). Trimming pared 5 bases from V and 2 bases from J, leaving 22 bases between. The CDR3 protein is CASSGLPGFPSAGANVLTF. In DNA, the CDR3 is TGTGCCAGTAGTGGCTTGCCAGGGTTCCCAAGCGCTGGGGCCAACGTCCTGACTTTC.

This clonotype came up once. An end of the junction differs from the germline gene, which may be a read error. The chain couples TRBV7-9 to TRBJ2-7, with 9 bases aligning to TRBD1. The germline V gene has CDR1 SEHNR and CDR2 FQNEAQ (reference sequence). CDR3 size: 16 residues. The CDR3 DNA is TGTGCCAGCAGCCCAAGTGCCGGGACAGGGTCCTACGAGCGGTACTTC. Amino acid sequence: CASSPSAGTGSYERYF. Full variable domain (outside the CDR3, taken from reference TRBV7-9 and TRBJ2-7): DTGVSQNPRHKITKRGQNVTFRCDPISEHNRLYWYRQTLGQGPEFLTYFQNEAQLEKSRLLSDRFSAERPKGSFSTLEIQRTEQGDSAMYLCASSPSAGTGSYERYFGPGTRLTVT.

The gene calls are TRBV9 and TRBJ2-7; D tentatively fits TRBD1 or TRBD2 (7 bases each). The CDR3 consists of 13 residues. The V and J ends lost 4 bases and 6 bases respectively, with 14 bases between them. CDR1 and CDR2 (germline): SGDLS, YYNGEE. CDR3 amino acids: CASSNTGEGEQYF. CDR3 coding DNA: TGTGCCAGCAGCAACACAGGGGAGGGCGAGCAGTACTTC.

Remarks on this clonotype: A much larger clonotype is one base distant, so this may be a read error. The chain couples TRBV5-1 to TRBJ2-7, with 9 bases identical to TRBD1. Per the germline V gene, CDR1 is SGHRS and CDR2 is YFSETQ. This CDR3 has 18 residues. Germline trimming cut 1 base from V and 0 bases from J; bases unmatched to any gene: 11. The CDR3 coding sequence is TGCGCCAGCAGCTTGCGGACAGGGGATGGCGGGGTCTCCTACGAGCAGTACTTC. Its translation is CASSLRTGDGGVSYEQYF.

The rearrangement links TRBV30 to TRBJ1-5; perhaps TRBD1 as D (6 bases). Trimming removed 3 bases at V and 7 bases at J, with 16 bases between. Germline V lookup: CDR1 GTSNPN, CDR2 SVGIG (reference sequence). The CDR3 covers 14 residues. The DNA for the CDR3 is TGTGCCTGGAGCTCAACAGGGCTTCAGCAGCCCCAGCATTTT. It codes for CAWSSTGLQQPQHF.

To note about this clonotype: This may be a read error, as it is one base from a much larger clone. The V gene is TRBV9, the J gene TRBJ1-4; possibly TRBD1 for D (5 bases). The CDR3 has 14 residues. Germline loops: CDR1 SGDLS, CDR2 YYNGEE. Trimming left V 0 bases short and J 8 bases short, with 11 bases between. The CDR3 DNA is TGTGCCAGCAGCGTAGGAGGGGTGATGGAAAAACTGTTTTTT. Amino acid sequence: CASSVGGVMEKLFF.

The V gene is TRBV28, the J gene TRBJ2-7, with 7 positions matching TRBD1. Germline V gene data show CDR1 as MDHEN and CDR2 as SYDVKM. The length of the CDR3 is 16 residues. With 5 bases clipped from V and 1 base from J, the junction kept 11 bases outside the gene matches. The CDR3 here is CASSRPGTVYSYEQYF. CDR3 DNA: TGTGCCAGCAGTCGCCCCGGGACAGTATATTCCTACGAGCAGTACTTC.

This clonotype was observed a handful of times. This chain connects TRBV11-2 to TRBJ2-1, with 8 bases aligning to TRBD2. Germline values: CDR1 SGHAT, CDR2 FQNNGV. The CDR3 consists of 19 residues. The V and J ends lost 2 bases and 0 bases, in that order; junction bases with no gene match: 12. The CDR3 loop reads CASSLRGSTGGGSYNEQFF. CDR3 in DNA: TGTGCCAGCAGCTTAAGAGGGTCTACCGGGGGGGGCTCCTACAATGAGCAGTTCTTC.

This clonotype was counted only a few times. V is TRBV5-1 and J is TRBJ1-3, with D uncertain. Germline CDR1 SGHRS, CDR2 YFSETQ. The V and J ends lost 1 base and 4 bases respectively, with 9 bases between them. The CDR3 extends over 14 amino acids. CDR3 in amino acids: CASSLKRFGNTIYF. Here the CDR3 DNA reads TGCGCCAGCAGCTTGAAGAGATTCGGAAACACCATATATTTT. Using reference TRBV5-1 and TRBJ1-3 for the parts outside the CDR3, the full variable domain is KAGVTQTPRYLIKTRGQQVTLSCSPISGHRSVSWYQQTPGQGLQFLFEYFSETQRNKGNFPGRFSGRQFSNSRSEMNVSTLELGDSALYLCASSLKRFGNTIYFGEGSWLTVV.

The V call is TRBV14, the J call TRBJ1-3; D gene uncertain. V was pared by 1 base and J by 5 bases, with 3 bases between. The CDR3 has 12 amino acids. Germline V gives CDR1 SGHDN, CDR2 FVKESK. CDR3 in amino acids: CASSQVRNTIYF. For the CDR3, the DNA is TGTGCCAGCAGCCAAGTAAGAAACACCATATATTTT. The entire variable domain, with the rest obtained from reference TRBV14 and TRBJ1-3, is as follows: EAGVTQFPSHSVIEKGQTVTLRCDPISGHDNLYWYRRVMGKEIKFLLHFVKESKQDESGMPNNRFLAERTGGTYSTLKVQPAELEDSGVYFCASSQVRNTIYFGEGSWLTVV.

This clonotype was observed many times. The DNA for the CDR3 is TGTGCCAGCAGCTTAGCGATCGGGTCCCTTAACTATGGCTACACCTTC. Amino acids: CASSLAIGSLNYGYTF. J is TRBJ1-2 and V is TRBV7-9; D is unclear. The CDR3 length is 16 residues. Trimming removed 0 bases at V and 1 base at J, with 12 bases between. Germline lookup yields CDR1 SEHNR and CDR2 FQNEAQ (reference sequence).

This clonotype was recorded many times. The rearrangement uses TRBV12-3 or TRBV12-4 and TRBJ1-5; D unresolved. V was clipped by 1 base and J by 0 bases, with 7 bases between them. The CDR3 sequence is 15 residues long. The CDR3 spells CASSLGRNSNQPQHF. Here the CDR3 DNA reads TGTGCCAGCAGTTTAGGCAGGAATAGCAATCAGCCCCAGCATTTT.

The chain recombines TRBV9 with TRBJ1-4; the D is unclear. The CDR3 length is 13 residues. With 5 bases removed from V and 8 bases from J, the gap between germline ends came to 13 bases. Per the germline V gene, CDR1 is SGDLS and CDR2 is YYNGEE. CDR3 amino acids: CASSYSLEEKLFF. CDR3 nucleotide sequence: TGTGCCAGCAGTTACTCGTTGGAGGAAAAACTGTTTTTT.